This T cell receptor (beta chain) originates from a study of blood T cell repertoires in COVID-19. Turning to the study itself: The samples span acute and convalescent COVID-19 from the United States, Italy and Spain.

Germline lookup yields CDR1 SGHRS and CDR2 YFSETQ. The CDR3 is made up of 14 amino acids. V lost 3 bases, J lost 3 bases, and 6 bases stayed unmatched. While infection was still active, Seattle patients were enrolled and then followed longitudinally. Clones were read by immunoSEQ multiplex PCR, and TCRdb kept only the in-frame ones, dropping some. The sample shows more than 200,000 clones, about 88% of them seen only once. The J gene is TRBJ2-7, the V gene TRBV5-1; 7 bases align to TRBD1. The sample consisted of peripheral blood. The source of this sequence is a woman between 55 and 75 years old with COVID-19, enrolled during active disease. The CDR3: CASSSRDSRYEQYF. CDR3 DNA: TGCGCCAGCAGCTCGAGGGACAGCCGCTACGAGCAGTACTTC.